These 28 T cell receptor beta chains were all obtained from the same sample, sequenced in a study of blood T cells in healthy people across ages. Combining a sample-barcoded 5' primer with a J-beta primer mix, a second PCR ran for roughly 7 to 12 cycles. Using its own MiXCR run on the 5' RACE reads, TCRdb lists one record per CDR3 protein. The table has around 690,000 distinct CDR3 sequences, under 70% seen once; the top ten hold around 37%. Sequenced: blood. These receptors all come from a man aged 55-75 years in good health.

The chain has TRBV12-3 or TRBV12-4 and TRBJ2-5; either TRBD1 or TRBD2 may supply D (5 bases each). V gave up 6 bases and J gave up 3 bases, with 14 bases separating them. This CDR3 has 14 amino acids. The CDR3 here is CASSPGGSEETQYF. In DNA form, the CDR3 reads TGTGCCAGCAGCCCTGGGGGTAGCGAAGAGACCCAGTACTTC.

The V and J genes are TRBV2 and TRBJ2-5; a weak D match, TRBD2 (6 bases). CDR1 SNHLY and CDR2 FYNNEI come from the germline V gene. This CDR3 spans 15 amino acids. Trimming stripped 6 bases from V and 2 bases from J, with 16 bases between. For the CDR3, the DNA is TGTGCCAGCAGCCTTCGGACTAACTCTCAAGAGACCCAGTACTTC. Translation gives CASSLRTNSQETQYF.

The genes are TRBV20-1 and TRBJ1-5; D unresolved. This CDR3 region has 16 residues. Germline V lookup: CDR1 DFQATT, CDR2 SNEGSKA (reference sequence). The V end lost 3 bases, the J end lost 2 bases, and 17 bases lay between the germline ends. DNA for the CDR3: TGCAGTGCTAGGCCCTCGGGAAGGGCGGGCAATCAGCCCCAGCATTTT. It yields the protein CSARPSGRAGNQPQHF.

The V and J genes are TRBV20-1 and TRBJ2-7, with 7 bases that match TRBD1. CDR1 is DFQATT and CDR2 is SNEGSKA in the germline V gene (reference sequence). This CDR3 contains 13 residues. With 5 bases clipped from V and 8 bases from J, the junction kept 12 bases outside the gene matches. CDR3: CSAAPWDSPQQYF. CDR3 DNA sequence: TGCAGTGCTGCTCCGTGGGACAGTCCCCAGCAGTACTTC.

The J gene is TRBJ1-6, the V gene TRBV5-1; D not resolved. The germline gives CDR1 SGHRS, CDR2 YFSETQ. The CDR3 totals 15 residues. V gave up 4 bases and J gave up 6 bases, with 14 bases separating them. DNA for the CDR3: TGCGCCAGCAGCCCGGAATGGGCCGCTAATTCACCCCTCCACTTT. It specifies CASSPEWAANSPLHF.

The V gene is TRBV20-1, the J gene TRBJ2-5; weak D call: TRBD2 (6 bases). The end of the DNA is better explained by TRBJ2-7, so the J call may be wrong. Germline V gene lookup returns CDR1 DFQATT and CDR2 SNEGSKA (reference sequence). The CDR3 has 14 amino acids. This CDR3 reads CSASLPGLRYEQYF. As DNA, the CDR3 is TGCAGTGCTAGCCTCCCGGGACTGCGCTACGAGCAGTACTTC.

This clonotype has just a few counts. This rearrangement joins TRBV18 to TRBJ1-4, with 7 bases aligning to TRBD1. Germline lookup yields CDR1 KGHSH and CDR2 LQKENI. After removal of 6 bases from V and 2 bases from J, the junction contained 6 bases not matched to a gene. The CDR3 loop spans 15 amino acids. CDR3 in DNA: TGTGCCAGCTCCCCCGGGACAGCGACTAATGAAAAACTGTTTTTT. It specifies CASSPGTATNEKLFF.

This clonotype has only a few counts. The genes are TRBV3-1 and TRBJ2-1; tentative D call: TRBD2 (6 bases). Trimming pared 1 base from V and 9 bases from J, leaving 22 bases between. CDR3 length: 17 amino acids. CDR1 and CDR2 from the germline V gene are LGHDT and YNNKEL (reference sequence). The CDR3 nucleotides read TGTGCCAGCAGCCAAGCCTGGACCAACCCCGCGGGGATTGAGCAGTTCTTC. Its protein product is CASSQAWTNPAGIEQFF.

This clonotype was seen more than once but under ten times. The CDR3 is CSARDSSGGETQYF. CDR3 sequence (DNA): TGCAGTGCTAGAGATTCTAGCGGGGGAGAGACCCAGTACTTC. The chain carries TRBV20-1 and TRBJ2-5, with 10 bases identical to TRBD2. This CDR3 is built from 14 residues. The V gene end was trimmed by 0 bases and the J gene end by 4 bases; junction bases not matched to a gene: 2. The germline CDR1 and CDR2 sequences are DFQATT and SNEGSKA (reference sequence).

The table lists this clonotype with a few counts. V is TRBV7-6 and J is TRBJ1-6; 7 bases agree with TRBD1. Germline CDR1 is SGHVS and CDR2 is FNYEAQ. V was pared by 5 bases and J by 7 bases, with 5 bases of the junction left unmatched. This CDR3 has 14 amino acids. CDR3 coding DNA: TGTGCCAGCAGCGGGGGACAGCTAAATTCACCCCTCCACTTT. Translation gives CASSGGQLNSPLHF.

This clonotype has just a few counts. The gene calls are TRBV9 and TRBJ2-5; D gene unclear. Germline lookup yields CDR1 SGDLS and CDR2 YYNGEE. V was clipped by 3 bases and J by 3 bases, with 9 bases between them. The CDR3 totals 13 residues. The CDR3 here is CASSASWEETQYF. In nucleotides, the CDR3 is TGTGCCAGCAGCGCCTCGTGGGAAGAGACCCAGTACTTC.

CDR3 protein: CASSLSRDFFDYTF. DNA for the CDR3: TGTGCCAGCAGTTTAAGCAGGGACTTCTTCGACTACACCTTC. The gene calls are TRBV27 and TRBJ1-2, with D possibly matching TRBD1 (5 bases). V dropped 2 bases and J dropped 10 bases, with 17 bases sitting between them. The length of the CDR3 is 14 residues. From germline, CDR1 is MNHEY and CDR2 SMNVEV (reference sequence).

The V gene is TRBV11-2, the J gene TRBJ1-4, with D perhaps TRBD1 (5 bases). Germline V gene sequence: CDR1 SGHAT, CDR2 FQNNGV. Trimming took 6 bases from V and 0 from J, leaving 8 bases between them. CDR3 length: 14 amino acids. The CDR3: CASRATATNEKLFF. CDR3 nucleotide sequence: TGTGCCAGCAGGGCGACAGCAACTAATGAAAAACTGTTTTTT.

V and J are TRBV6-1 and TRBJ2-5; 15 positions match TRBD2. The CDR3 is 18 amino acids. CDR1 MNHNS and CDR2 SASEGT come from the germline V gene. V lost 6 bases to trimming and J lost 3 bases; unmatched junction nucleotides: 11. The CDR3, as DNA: TGTGCCAGCAGGCGGAGGGGACTAGCGGGGGGTCCTAAAGAGACCCAGTACTTC. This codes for CASRRRGLAGGPKETQYF.

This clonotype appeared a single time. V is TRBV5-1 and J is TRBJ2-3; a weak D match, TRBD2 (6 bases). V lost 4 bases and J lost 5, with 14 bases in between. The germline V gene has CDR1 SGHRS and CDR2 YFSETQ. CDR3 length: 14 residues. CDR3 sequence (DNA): TGCGCCAGCAGCAACGTCCAGGGAGGAGATACGCAGTATTTT. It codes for CASSNVQGGDTQYF.

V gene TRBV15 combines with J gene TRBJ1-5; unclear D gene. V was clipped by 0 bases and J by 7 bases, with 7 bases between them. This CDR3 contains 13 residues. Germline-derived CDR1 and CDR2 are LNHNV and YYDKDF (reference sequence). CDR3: CATSRDIGQPQHF. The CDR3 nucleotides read TGTGCCACCAGCAGAGATATCGGCCAGCCCCAGCATTTT.

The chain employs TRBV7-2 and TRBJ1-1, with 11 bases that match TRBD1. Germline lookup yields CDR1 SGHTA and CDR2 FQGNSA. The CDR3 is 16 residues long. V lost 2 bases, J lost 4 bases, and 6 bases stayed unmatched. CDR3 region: CASSLMPGTGGTEAFF. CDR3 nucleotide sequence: TGTGCCAGCAGCTTAATGCCCGGGACAGGGGGCACTGAAGCTTTCTTT. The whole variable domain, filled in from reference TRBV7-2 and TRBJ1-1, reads GAGVSQSPSNKVTEKGKDVELRCDPISGHTALYWYRQSLGQGLEFLIYFQGNSAPDKSGLPSDRFSAERTGGSVSTLTIQRTQQEDSAVYLCASSLMPGTGGTEAFFGQGTRLTVV.

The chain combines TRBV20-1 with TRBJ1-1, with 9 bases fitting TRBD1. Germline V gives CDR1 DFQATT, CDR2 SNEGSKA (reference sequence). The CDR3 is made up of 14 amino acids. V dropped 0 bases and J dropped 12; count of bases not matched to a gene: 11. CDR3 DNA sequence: TGCAGTGCTAGAGATCCCGGGACAGGGATCTTCCCTTTCTTT. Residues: CSARDPGTGIFPFF.

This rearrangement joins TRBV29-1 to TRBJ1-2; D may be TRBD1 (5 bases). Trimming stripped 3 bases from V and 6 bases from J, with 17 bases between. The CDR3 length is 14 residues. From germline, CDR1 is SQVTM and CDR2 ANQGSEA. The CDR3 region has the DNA TGCAGCGTTGACCGGAGGGGAAGCGCTAATGGCTACACCTTC. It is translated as CSVDRRGSANGYTF. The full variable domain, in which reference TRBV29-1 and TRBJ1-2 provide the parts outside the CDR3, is SAVISQKPSRDICQRGTSLTIQCQVDSQVTMMFWYRQQPGQSLTLIATANQGSEATYESGFVIDKFPISRPNLTFSTLTVSNMSPEDSSIYLCSVDRRGSANGYTFGSGTRLTVV.

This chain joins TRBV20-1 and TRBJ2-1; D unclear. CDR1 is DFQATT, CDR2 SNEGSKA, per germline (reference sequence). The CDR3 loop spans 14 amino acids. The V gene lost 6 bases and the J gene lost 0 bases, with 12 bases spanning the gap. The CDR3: CSARLLSSYNEQFF. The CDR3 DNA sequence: TGCAGTGCCAGGCTATTGAGCTCCTACAATGAGCAGTTCTTC.

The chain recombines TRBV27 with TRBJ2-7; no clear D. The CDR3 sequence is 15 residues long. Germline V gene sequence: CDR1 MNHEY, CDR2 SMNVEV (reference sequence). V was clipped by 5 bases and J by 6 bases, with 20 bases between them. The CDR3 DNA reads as TGTGCCAGCAGTCCACTCTGGACCGACCAGCGCGAGCAGTACTTC. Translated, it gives CASSPLWTDQREQYF.

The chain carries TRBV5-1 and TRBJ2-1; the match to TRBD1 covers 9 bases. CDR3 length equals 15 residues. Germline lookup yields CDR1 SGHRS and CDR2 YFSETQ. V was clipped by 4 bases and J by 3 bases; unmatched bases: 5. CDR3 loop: CASSHGDRDYNEQFF. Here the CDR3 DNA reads TGCGCCAGCAGCCACGGGGACAGGGACTACAATGAGCAGTTCTTC.

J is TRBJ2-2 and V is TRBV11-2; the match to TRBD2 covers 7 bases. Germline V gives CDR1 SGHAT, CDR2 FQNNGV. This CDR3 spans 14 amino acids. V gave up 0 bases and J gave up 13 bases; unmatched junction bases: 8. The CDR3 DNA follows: TGTGCCAGCAGCTTAGATGGGGGGGGTCGGATGCTGTTTTTT. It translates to CASSLDGGGRMLFF.

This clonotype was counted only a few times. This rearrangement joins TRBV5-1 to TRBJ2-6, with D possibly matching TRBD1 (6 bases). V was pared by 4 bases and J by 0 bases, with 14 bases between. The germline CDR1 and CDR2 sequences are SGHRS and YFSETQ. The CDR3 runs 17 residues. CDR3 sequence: CASSVRQALSGANVLTF. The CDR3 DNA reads TGCGCCAGCAGCGTGAGACAGGCCCTCTCTGGGGCCAACGTCCTGACTTTC.

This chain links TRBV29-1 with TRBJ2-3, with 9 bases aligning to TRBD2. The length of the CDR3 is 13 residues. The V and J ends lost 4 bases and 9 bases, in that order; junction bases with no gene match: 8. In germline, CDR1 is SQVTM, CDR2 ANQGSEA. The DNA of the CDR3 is TGCAGCGTTGTGGCGGGGGGGCTTGACACGCAGTATTTT. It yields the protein CSVVAGGLDTQYF.

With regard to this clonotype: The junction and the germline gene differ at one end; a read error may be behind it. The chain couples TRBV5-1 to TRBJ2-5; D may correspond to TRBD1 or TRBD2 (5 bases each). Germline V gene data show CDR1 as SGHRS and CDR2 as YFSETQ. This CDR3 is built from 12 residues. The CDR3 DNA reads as TGCGCCAGCAGCAGGGACCAAGAGGCCCAGTACTTC. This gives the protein CASSRDQEAQYF.

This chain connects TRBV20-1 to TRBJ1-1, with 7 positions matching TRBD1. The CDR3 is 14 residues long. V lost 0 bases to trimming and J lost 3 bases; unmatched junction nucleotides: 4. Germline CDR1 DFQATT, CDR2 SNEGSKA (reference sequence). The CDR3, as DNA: TGCAGTGCTAGAGACCCCCAGGGGGACACTGAAGCTTTCTTT. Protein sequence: CSARDPQGDTEAFF.

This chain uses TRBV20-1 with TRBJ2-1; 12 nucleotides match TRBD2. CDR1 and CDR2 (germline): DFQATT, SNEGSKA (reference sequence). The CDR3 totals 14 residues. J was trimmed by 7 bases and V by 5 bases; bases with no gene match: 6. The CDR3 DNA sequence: TGCAGTGCTCTGCTAGCGGGGGGGACTAATGAGCAGTTCTTC. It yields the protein CSALLAGGTNEQFF.